The clone carrying this T cell receptor beta chain was picked up one time. The data are from a study of blood T cell repertoires in COVID-19. In the study overall: Samples of COVID-19 (acute and convalescent) were obtained from the United States, Italy and Spain. PBMCs, B-cell-depleted T cells, or T cells provided the cDNA or gDNA that made up the material.

Germline V gives CDR1 SNHLY, CDR2 FYNNEI. V was clipped by 0 bases and J by 8 bases, with 16 bases between them. This CDR3 region has 15 residues. In the original analysis: Quantification of nucleated cells was approximated via reference gene primer amplification. Data came from immunoSEQ multiplex PCR; TCRdb stores just in-frame clones and leaves some out. For V, J and clone size, that table is used; D and trimming come from the DNA. The sample lists some 320,000 clones; about 87% were seen once. Material for sequencing was peripheral blood. The receptor was derived from a woman aged 45-65 years who had recovered from COVID-19. The chain recombines TRBV2 with TRBJ1-1; D remains unclear. CDR3 in DNA: TGTGCCAGCAGTGAAGCGATAGCCGACGAAGAAGAAGCTTTCTTT. It codes for CASSEAIADEEEAFF. Together with reference TRBV2 and TRBJ1-1, the CDR3 gives the full variable domain: EPEVTQTPSHQVTQMGQEVILRCVPISNHLYFYWYRQILGQKVEFLVSFYNNEISEKSEIFDDQFSVERPDGSNFTLKIRSTKLEDSAMYFCASSEAIADEEEAFFGQGTRLTVV.